This note documents a single TCR beta chain sequence. Assay used: immunoSEQ multiplex PCR; TCRdb lists only in-frame clones, some missing. The table records 120,000 to 150,000 clones, roughly 86% of them present only once. This sample stems from a study of T cell responses to AZD1222 COVID-19 vaccine. Germline loops: CDR1 GTSNPN, CDR2 SVGIG (reference sequence). CDR3 size: 12 residues. Trimming stripped 1 base from V and 10 bases from J, with 11 bases between. The sequence came from an adult who received the MenACWY meningococcal vaccine as a control. Specimen: peripheral blood, collected 28 days after the second dose of the MenACWY control vaccine. The chain has TRBV30 and TRBJ1-5; D possibly corresponds to TRBD1 (6 bases). The CDR3 DNA is TGTGCCTGGAGTGAAGCCAGGGGACCCCAGCATTTT. This encodes CAWSEARGPQHF.